These 12 T cell receptor beta chains share one sample of origin, sequenced in a study of Tregs in tolerant kidney transplant recipients. Clones were read by immunoSEQ multiplex PCR, and TCRdb kept only the in-frame ones, dropping some. There are 25,000 to 35,000 clones in the sample, with roughly 8% held by the top ten. The sequencing here drew on CD8+ T cells from blood, taken before the transplant. Source of these receptors: a human donor who received a combined kidney and bone marrow transplant.

Concerning this clone itself: The read halts 3 residues ahead of the CDR3 end, with the missing end drawn from the germline J gene. The chain joins TRBV19 to TRBJ2-7; 8 nucleotides line up with TRBD1. The CDR3 is 15 residues long. Germline V lookup: CDR1 LNHDA, CDR2 SQIVND (reference sequence). With 8 bases clipped from V and 3 bases from J, the junction kept 12 bases outside the gene matches. The CDR3 bases that were read are TGTGCCAGTTCACCCGGGACAGGACTCGACTACGAG. Encoded protein: CASSPGTGLDYE. Given in full, the CDR3 is CASSPGTGLDYEQYF.

As for this clone: The read is 3 residues too short to cover the CDR3 end, so that end is filled in from the germline J gene. This chain links TRBV10-1 with TRBJ2-7; the D gene is possibly TRBD2 (6 bases). CDR1 WNHNN and CDR2 SYGVQD come from the germline V gene (reference sequence). V was cut by 8 bases and J by 1 base, with 12 bases left in between. This CDR3 is built from 13 residues. CDR3 sequence: CASSAGGSYEQYF. CDR3 DNA, as far as it was read: TGCGCCAGCTCGGCTGGGGGGTCCTACGAG.

As concerns this clone: The sequenced fragment ends 3 residues before the CDR3 boundary, so the rest is inferred from the germline J gene. The chain joins TRBV7-9 to TRBJ1-2; TRBD1 is a possible D gene (6 bases). V was cut by 3 bases and J by 5 bases, with 16 bases left in between. The germline gives CDR1 SEHNR, CDR2 FQNEAQ (reference sequence). The CDR3 loop spans 15 amino acids. CDR3 sequence: CASSFGQTGFYGYTF. CDR3 DNA (partial): TGTGCCAGCAGCTTCGGGCAAACAGGGTTTTATGGC.

A note on this clone: The read terminates 3 residues ahead of where the CDR3 ends, so the germline J gene completes it. J is TRBJ2-7 and V is TRBV7-8; TRBD1 is a possible D gene (6 bases). This CDR3 has 15 residues. Germline V CDR1 and CDR2: SGHVS, FQNEAQ. The ends were cut back, 5 bases at V and 0 bases at J, with 14 bases in the middle. CDR3 DNA, as far as it was read: TGTGCCAGCAGCGGAAAGGGACAACCCTCCTACGAG. This codes for CASSGKGQPSYE. The whole CDR3 protein reads CASSGKGQPSYEQYF.

The sequenced CDR3 bases are TGTGCCAGCACCTTGGGAGGACTAAGTTCCACAGATACG. As protein: CASTLGGLSSTDT. In full, the CDR3 reads CASTLGGLSSTDTQYF. This sequence joins TRBV2 and TRBJ2-3, with D maybe TRBD2 (6 bases). The CDR3 extends 3 residues past the end of the read, so its final part is completed from the germline J gene. Germline CDR1 and CDR2: SNHLY and FYNNEI. The V end was cut by 7 bases, the J end by 2 bases, with 19 bases between. The CDR3 is 16 residues long. The complete variable domain, with remaining parts taken from reference TRBV2 and TRBJ2-3, reads EPEVTQTPSHQVTQMGQEVILRCVPISNHLYFYWYRQILGQKVEFLVSFYNNEISEKSEIFDDQFSVERPDGSNFTLKIRSTKLEDSAMYFCASTLGGLSSTDTQYFGPGTRLTVL.

On this clone: The sequence runs out 3 residues before the end of the CDR3; the remainder is reconstructed from the germline J gene. The chain recombines TRBV7-8 with TRBJ1-5; D is ambiguous. V was shortened by 4 bases and J by 5 bases, with 9 bases between the two germline ends. CDR3 size: 13 residues. The germline CDR1 and CDR2 sequences are SGHVS and FQNEAQ. This CDR3 reads CASSSGWDQPQHF. The CDR3 DNA, read in part, is TGTGCCAGCAGCTCGGGGTGGGATCAGCCC.

A remark on this clone: The read comes to an end 3 residues before the CDR3 does, leaving the germline J gene to fill in the end. This chain uses TRBV7-8 with TRBJ1-1, with D uncertain. This CDR3 is built from 13 residues. Germline CDR1 reads SGHVS; CDR2 reads FQNEAQ. V was shortened by 7 bases and J by 1 base, with 10 bases between the two germline ends. CDR3 DNA, as far as it was read: TGTGCCAGCACCATTGACACGAACACTGAA. Its translation is CASTIDTNTE. The whole CDR3 protein is CASTIDTNTEAFF. Full variable domain (missing parts from reference TRBV7-8 and TRBJ1-1): GAGVSQSPRYKVAKRGQDVALRCDPISGHVSLFWYQQALGQGPEFLTYFQNEAQLDKSGLPSDRFFAERPEGSVSTLKIQRTQQEDSAVYLCASTIDTNTEAFFGQGTRLTVV.

Regarding this clone: The sequenced fragment ends 3 residues before the CDR3 boundary, so the rest is inferred from the germline J gene. The V and J genes are TRBV6-2 or TRBV6-3 and TRBJ1-2, with D possibly being TRBD1 (6 bases). This CDR3 has 13 residues. Germline V gives CDR1 MNHEY, CDR2 SVGEGT. V shed 6 bases and J shed 4 bases, with 12 bases lying between them. The CDR3 DNA, read in part, is TGTGCCAGCAGCCTTGGACAGACCTATGGC. It specifies CASSLGQTYG. The entire CDR3 is CASSLGQTYGYTF.

Comment on this clone: The missing CDR3 end, 3 residues past where the read stops, is filled in from the germline J gene. The chain recombines TRBV11-2 with TRBJ2-7, with 7 bases identical to TRBD1. This CDR3 has 14 residues. Germline values: CDR1 SGHAT, CDR2 FQNNGV. Unmatched junction bases numbered 8, after V lost 5 bases and J lost 4 bases. CDR3 DNA, as far as it was read: TGTGCCAGCAGCACGGGTGGGACAGTATACGAG. This gives the protein CASSTGGTVYE. The whole CDR3 region reads CASSTGGTVYEQYF.

About this clone: With the read ending 3 residues before the CDR3 end, the germline J gene is used to fill in that end. V is TRBV6-2 or TRBV6-3 and J is TRBJ2-7; 8 positions agree with TRBD1. The V and J ends lost 2 bases and 4 bases, in that order; junction bases with no gene match: 4. The CDR3 contains 14 residues. Germline V gives CDR1 MNHEY, CDR2 SVGEGT. The covered CDR3 bases are TGTGCCAGCAGTTACGGACAGGGCGGGTACGAG. Translation gives CASSYGQGGYE. The whole CDR3 is CASSYGQGGYEQYF.

Points on this clone: The read ends 3 residues shy of where the CDR3 ends; the end is completed using the germline J gene. V is TRBV13 and J is TRBJ2-5, with TRBD1 matching 8 bases. CDR3 length equals 13 residues. Trimming cost V 6 bases and J 2 bases; bases outside gene matches: 2. CDR1 and CDR2 (germline): PRHDT, FYEKMQ (reference sequence). CDR3 sequence reads: CASRNRGQETQYF. The DNA read from the CDR3 is TGTGCCAGCAGAAACAGGGGGCAAGAGACC.

With respect to this clone: The CDR3 is cut off 3 residues early in the read; its end comes from the germline J gene. The sample carries other DNA sequences with the same CDR3. This chain connects TRBV7-9 to TRBJ2-2, with 11 bases identical to TRBD1. This CDR3 is 15 amino acids long. The germline gives CDR1 SEHNR, CDR2 FQNEAQ (reference sequence). J gave up 3 bases and V 5 bases, and 2 bases lay outside the gene matches. CDR3 loop: CASSLGQGDTGELFF. CDR3 DNA, as far as it was read: TGTGCCAGCAGCCTGGGACAGGGGGACACCGGGGAG. The full variable domain, rest sourced from reference TRBV7-9 and TRBJ2-2, is DTGVSQNPRHKITKRGQNVTFRCDPISEHNRLYWYRQTLGQGPEFLTYFQNEAQLEKSRLLSDRFSAERPKGSFSTLEIQRTEQGDSAMYLCASSLGQGDTGELFFGEGSRLTVL.